This T cell receptor (beta chain) was observed in a study of blood T cells in healthy people across ages. Findings of the study overall: Roughly linear age-related decline in beta diversity appeared, significant by age about 40.

This clonotype was picked up a small number of times. Its antigen is not identified. A second PCR, run for about 7 to 12 cycles, used a sample-barcoded 5' primer plus a J-beta primer mix. TCRdb re-analysed the 5' RACE reads in MiXCR, keeping a single row per CDR3 protein. Among about 780,000 distinct CDR3 sequences listed, approximately 67% were seen once. The specimen sequenced was blood. This receptor was identified in a man aged 25-40 years in good health.

The CDR3 region is CASSFVQGAASEAFF. As DNA, the CDR3 is TGTGCCAGCAGCTTCGTACAGGGGGCGGCTTCTGAAGCTTTCTTT. V gene TRBV7-2 combines with J gene TRBJ1-1; 9 bases are shared with TRBD1. CDR3 size: 15 residues. Germline loops: CDR1 SGHTA, CDR2 FQGNSA. V was pared by 3 bases and J by 6 bases, with 8 bases of the junction left unmatched.